This section outlines one T cell receptor (beta chain) sequence together with its context. The same CDR3 is also encoded by other DNA sequences in this sample. Trimming left V 2 bases short and J 2 bases short, with 4 bases between. The CDR3 covers 13 residues. The germline CDR1 and CDR2 sequences are SEHNR and FQNEAQ (reference sequence). The sample belongs to a study of blood T cell repertoires in COVID-19. About the study: T cells, B-cell-depleted T cells, or PBMCs supplied cDNA or gDNA.

Authors' analysis steps: Nucleated cell number was recorded as an estimate derived from reference gene primer amplification. Generated by immunoSEQ multiplex PCR, the TCRdb table keeps only in-frame clones and is missing some. D and trimming were read from the DNA, whereas the V and J calls and clone size are those reported in that table. The sample lists about 230,000 clones, approximately 80% seen once, with around 7% in the top ten. This chain connects TRBV7-9 to TRBJ1-5; D remains unclear. The sample taken for sequencing was peripheral blood. The source of this sequence is a woman between 50 and 59 years old with acute or convalescent COVID-19. The CDR3: CASSLSGNQPQHF. The CDR3 nucleotides are TGTGCCAGCAGCTTATCGGGCAATCAGCCCCAGCATTTT.